This T cell receptor (beta chain) was sequenced in a study of T cells in Graves' hyperthyroidism and ophthalmopathy. Newly diagnosed hyperthyroidism, duration under 2 months, in patients aged 18 to 65. RNA transcripts yielded amplified TCR beta CDR3 regions. When the TCR CDR3 underwent first-round RT-PCR, the HTBI primer set was used. TCRdb passed the multiplex PCR reads through MiXCR, listing each CDR3 protein once. The sample has some 560,000 distinct CDR3 sequences, 15% to 19% seen once. This clonotype was seen many times. Trimming removed 4 bases at V and 0 bases at J, with 11 bases between. The germline CDR1 and CDR2 sequences are SGHRS and YFSETQ. This CDR3 has 15 residues.

This chain uses TRBV5-1 with TRBJ2-1; D is uncertain. The TCR sequence derives from a woman in her 30s with Graves' hyperthyroidism. Sequencing input: blood. The CDR3 is CASSPGRSSYNEQFF. CDR3 bases: TGCGCCAGCAGCCCTGGACGGAGCTCCTACAATGAGCAGTTCTTC.